Listed here are 24 T cell receptor beta chains from one sample, sequenced in a study of graft-versus-host responses after intestinal transplantation. Profiled with immunoSEQ multiplex PCR; TCRdb holds only in-frame clones, not every one. Of around 30,000 clones detected, 87% appear once; the ten largest clones hold 11%. Sequenced here: PBMCs, sampled about 450 days after intestinal transplantation. The source of these receptors is a human patient who received an intestinal transplant, so some T cells may come from the graft donor.

The V and J genes are TRBV7-3 and TRBJ1-1; D unresolved. CDR1 and CDR2 from the germline V gene are SGHTA and FQGTGA. V lost 2 bases to trimming and J lost 13 bases, with 17 bases between them. The CDR3 runs 13 residues. CDR3 nucleotide sequence: TGTGCCAGCAGCTTAGGGTCAAACCCAAAGGTTTTCTTT. Amino acids: CASSLGSNPKVFF.

The rearrangement uses TRBV21-1 and TRBJ1-5. TRBV21-1 represents a pseudogene. The CDR3 covers 16 residues. The CDR3 loop is CASSKGGVYSNQPQHF. The CDR3 nucleotides are TGTGCCAGCAGCAAGGGAGGGGTTTATAGCAATCAGCCCCAGCATTTT.

The chain recombines TRBV5-4 with TRBJ2-3; D perhaps matches TRBD2 (7 bases). This CDR3 comprises 15 residues. CDR1 is SGHNT, CDR2 YYREEE, per germline (reference sequence). V was cut by 3 bases and J by 2 bases, with 13 bases left in between. The CDR3 spells CASSSRGRFTDTQYF. CDR3 coding DNA: TGTGCCAGCAGCTCGCGGGGGCGATTCACAGATACGCAGTATTTT.

The genes are TRBV18 and TRBJ2-7; 8 nucleotides agree with TRBD1. CDR1 is KGHSH and CDR2 is LQKENI in the germline V gene. This CDR3 is 13 amino acids long. Germline trimming cut 5 bases from V and 3 bases from J; bases unmatched to any gene: 3. As DNA, the CDR3 is TGTGCCAGCTCATCGACAGGGGACTACGAGCAGTACTTC. The encoded protein is CASSSTGDYEQYF.

The chain couples TRBV5-4 to TRBJ1-3, with D maybe TRBD1 (5 bases). With 0 bases removed from V and 4 bases from J, the gap between germline ends came to 8 bases. This CDR3 has 14 amino acids. CDR1 is SGHNT, CDR2 YYREEE, per germline (reference sequence). CDR3 sequence (DNA): TGTGCCAGCAGCTTGGAGCGGGGGGGAAACACCATATATTTT. This encodes CASSLERGGNTIYF.

The chain carries TRBV5-6 and TRBJ1-2; unclear D gene. The germline V gene encodes CDR1 SGHDT and CDR2 YYEEEE. This CDR3 comprises 12 residues. Trimming took off 0 bases at V and 4 bases at J, with 4 bases between the two ends. The CDR3 DNA is TGTGCCAGCAGCTTGGCCCTCTATGGCTACACCTTC. It is translated as CASSLALYGYTF.

V usage is TRBV27 and J usage is TRBJ1-2; 8 bases map to TRBD1. This CDR3 spans 15 amino acids. V lost 6 bases to trimming and J lost 6 bases; unmatched junction nucleotides: 12. Germline values: CDR1 MNHEY, CDR2 SMNVEV (reference sequence). CDR3 sequence: CASSQGQGERDGYTF. CDR3 in DNA: TGTGCCAGCAGCCAAGGACAGGGCGAAAGGGATGGCTACACCTTC.

J is TRBJ1-1 and V is TRBV7-9; D is unresolved. Deletions cut 3 bases from V and 1 base from J, with 9 bases between. This CDR3 is built from 14 residues. CDR1 is SEHNR and CDR2 is FQNEAQ in the germline V gene (reference sequence). The CDR3 spells CASSFGLGNTEAFF. CDR3 coding DNA: TGTGCCAGCAGCTTTGGACTGGGGAACACTGAAGCTTTCTTT.

The chain employs TRBV30 and TRBJ2-7; 12 bases match TRBD1. Germline lookup yields CDR1 GTSNPN and CDR2 SVGIG (reference sequence). This CDR3 region has 15 residues. V shed 3 bases, J shed 2 bases, and the junction held 5 bases outside the gene matches. For the CDR3, the DNA is TGTGCCTGGAGCCCCGGGACAGGGGGCGCCTACGAGCAGTACTTC. Its protein is CAWSPGTGGAYEQYF.

This chain joins TRBV30 and TRBJ1-1, with D unresolved. CDR3 length: 13 amino acids. V dropped 0 bases and J dropped 6 bases, with 11 bases sitting between them. The germline CDR1 and CDR2 sequences are GTSNPN and SVGIG (reference sequence). The CDR3: CAWSVSWGAEAFF. The CDR3 DNA reads as TGTGCCTGGAGTGTTTCTTGGGGAGCTGAAGCTTTCTTT. The full variable domain, rest sourced from reference TRBV30 and TRBJ1-1, is SQTIHQWPATLVQPVGSPLSLECTVEGTSNPNLYWYRQAAGRGLQLLFYSVGIGQISSEVPQNLSASRPQDRQFILSSKKLLLSDSGFYLCAWSVSWGAEAFFGQGTRLTVV.

CDR3 amino acids: CASSLGATDAFF. CDR3 in DNA: TGTGCCAGCAGCTTAGGGGCGACGGACGCTTTCTTT. The rearrangement links TRBV7-9 to TRBJ1-1; the D is unclear. The germline V gene encodes CDR1 SEHNR and CDR2 FQNEAQ (reference sequence). Trimming removed 1 base from V and 11 bases from J, with 11 bases in between. The CDR3 sequence is 12 residues long. Full variable domain (rest looked up from reference TRBV7-9 and TRBJ1-1): DTGVSQNPRHKITKRGQNVTFRCDPISEHNRLYWYRQTLGQGPEFLTYFQNEAQLEKSRLLSDRFSAERPKGSFSTLEIQRTEQGDSAMYLCASSLGATDAFFGQGTRLTVV.

This chain connects TRBV5-6 to TRBJ2-7; the D gene is possibly TRBD1 (5 bases). The CDR3 is 14 amino acids. V was clipped by 0 bases and J by 3 bases, with 10 bases between them. CDR1 and CDR2 from the germline V gene are SGHDT and YYEEEE. CDR3 in DNA: TGTGCCAGCAGCTTGGGACAGCGAGACTACGAGCAGTACTTC. Amino acid sequence: CASSLGQRDYEQYF.

The rearrangement joins TRBV5-1 to TRBJ2-1; perhaps TRBD2 as D (7 bases). The CDR3 extends over 17 amino acids. Trimming cost V 7 bases and J 0 bases, with 20 bases left between them. Germline CDR1 is SGHRS and CDR2 is YFSETQ. CDR3 in amino acids: CASDSEGGGSSYNEQFF. The CDR3 DNA follows: TGCGCCAGCGACTCCGAGGGGGGCGGGAGCTCCTACAATGAGCAGTTCTTC.

This chain links TRBV19 with TRBJ2-7; 7 bases map to TRBD1. Per the germline V gene, CDR1 is LNHDA and CDR2 is SQIVND (reference sequence). Unmatched junction bases numbered 1, after V lost 2 bases and J lost 6 bases. The CDR3 is 12 residues long. Here the CDR3 reads CASSIPGGEQYF. The CDR3 nucleotides read TGTGCCAGTAGTATACCAGGGGGCGAGCAGTACTTC.

The chain uses TRBV28 and TRBJ1-5, with D unclear. Trimming pared 6 bases from V and 6 bases from J, leaving 9 bases between. Germline V gene lookup returns CDR1 MDHEN and CDR2 SYDVKM. The CDR3 spans 12 residues. CDR3 nucleotides: TGTGCCAGCAGGTTAGGAAGTCAGCCCCAGCATTTT. Protein sequence: CASRLGSQPQHF.

This clone occurred once. The CDR3 DNA is TGCGCCAGCAGTTTGGCGACAGTATACGAGCAGTACTTC. It is translated as CASSLATVYEQYF. The chain uses TRBV10-1 and TRBJ2-7; maybe TRBD1 (5 bases). Germline assignment: CDR1 WNHNN and CDR2 SYGVQD (reference sequence). V shed 5 bases and J shed 4 bases, with 12 bases lying between them. The CDR3 totals 13 residues.

The chain has TRBV7-2 and TRBJ2-3; 7 positions match TRBD2. The CDR3 loop spans 18 amino acids. Germline CDR1 reads SGHTA; CDR2 reads FQGNSA. The trim removed 0 bases at V and 0 bases at J, leaving 9 bases unmatched. The CDR3: CASSLAPVTGGSTDTQYF. The CDR3 DNA reads as TGTGCCAGCAGCTTAGCCCCAGTCACCGGGGGGAGCACAGATACGCAGTATTTT.

The chain links TRBV7-7 to TRBJ2-5, with D tentatively TRBD2 (5 bases). The germline CDR1 and CDR2 sequences are SSHAT and FNYEAQ (reference sequence). V was shortened by 5 bases and J by 4 bases, with 14 bases between the two germline ends. CDR3 length equals 14 residues. CDR3 loop: CASSEGGQRETQYF. CDR3 in DNA: TGTGCCAGCAGCGAGGGTGGCCAGCGAGAGACCCAGTACTTC.

The chain combines TRBV29-1 with TRBJ2-5; no definite D call. Trimming took off 3 bases at V and 4 bases at J, with 9 bases between the two ends. The CDR3 totals 12 residues. Looked up from germline, CDR1 is SQVTM and CDR2 is ANQGSEA. Here the CDR3 reads CSVDQRSETQYF. The CDR3 coding sequence is TGCAGCGTTGACCAGAGGTCAGAGACCCAGTACTTC.

As regards this clone: This CDR3 is also generated by other DNA sequences in the sample. This chain connects TRBV29-1 to TRBJ1-4; TRBD1 might be the D (5 bases). Germline V CDR1 and CDR2: SQVTM, ANQGSEA. Trimming took off 0 bases at V and 8 bases at J, with 16 bases between the two ends. The CDR3 length is 15 residues. CDR3 DNA: TGCAGCGTTGAAGATCGCGGGGGGAGAGGGGAAAAACTGTTTTTT. Translated: CSVEDRGGRGEKLFF.

The gene calls are TRBV19 and TRBJ1-1, with 10 bases fitting TRBD1. CDR3 length: 14 amino acids. V shed 5 bases, J shed 4 bases, and the junction held 4 bases outside the gene matches. Germline CDR1 LNHDA, CDR2 SQIVND (reference sequence). The CDR3: CASSFRDRGTEAFF. CDR3 nucleotides: TGTGCCAGTAGTTTCCGGGACAGGGGCACTGAAGCTTTCTTT. The whole variable domain, remainder taken from reference TRBV19 and TRBJ1-1, is DGGITQSPKYLFRKEGQNVTLSCEQNLNHDAMYWYRQDPGQGLRLIYYSQIVNDFQKGDIAEGYSVSREKKESFPLTVTSAQKNPTAFYLCASSFRDRGTEAFFGQGTRLTVV.

The chain couples TRBV6-1 to TRBJ1-5; D gene ambiguous. Trimming took 7 bases from V and 5 from J, leaving 12 bases between them. The length of the CDR3 is 13 residues. Germline V gene sequence: CDR1 MNHNS, CDR2 SASEGT. The CDR3 nucleotides are TGTGCCAGCAAAGCACAGAAGTATCAGCCCCAGCATTTT. Its translation: CASKAQKYQPQHF.

As DNA, the CDR3 is TGTGCCAGCAGCAGGGAACCCTATGGCTACACCTTC. It specifies CASSREPYGYTF. This chain links TRBV2 with TRBJ1-2, with D possibly matching TRBD1 (5 bases). In germline, CDR1 is SNHLY, CDR2 FYNNEI. The V gene lost 6 bases and the J gene lost 4 bases, with 9 bases spanning the gap. CDR3 length equals 12 residues. Looking up the rest from reference TRBV2 and TRBJ1-2 gives the full variable domain: EPEVTQTPSHQVTQMGQEVILRCVPISNHLYFYWYRQILGQKVEFLVSFYNNEISEKSEIFDDQFSVERPDGSNFTLKIRSTKLEDSAMYFCASSREPYGYTFGSGTRLTVV.

This chain links TRBV4-1 with TRBJ2-1; D gene unclear. The germline gives CDR1 MGHRA, CDR2 YSYEKL. The CDR3 loop spans 14 amino acids. V was cut by 1 base and J by 4 bases, with 8 bases left in between. The CDR3 DNA is TGCGCCAGCAGCCAAGCTCTATTATACAATGAGCAGTTCTTC. As protein: CASSQALLYNEQFF.